This TCR beta chain stems from a study of blood T cell repertoires in COVID-19. In the study overall: Acute-phase and convalescent COVID-19 samples originated in the United States, Italy and Spain. T cells, B-cell-depleted T cells, or PBMCs supplied cDNA or gDNA.

Study processing details: Amplification of reference gene primers was used by the study to estimate nucleated cell counts. Sequencing was performed with immunoSEQ multiplex PCR; in TCRdb, only in-frame clones are kept and a portion is missing. The DNA was the basis for D and trimming; V, J and clone size are from that table. This repertoire shows roughly 230,000 clones, 65% to 90% found once; its top ten account for around 7.2%. The CDR3 consists of 12 residues. Between the trimmed V and J ends, which lost 3 bases and 6 bases, there was a span of 9 bases. Germline V lookup: CDR1 LNHDA, CDR2 SQIVND (reference sequence).

The origin of this receptor is a woman between 50 and 59 years old with acute or convalescent COVID-19. The chain carries TRBV19 and TRBJ2-7; no clear D. The sequencing sample was made of peripheral blood. In nucleotides, the CDR3 is TGTGCCAGTAGTATCCTTCTAGGCGAGCAGTACTTC. Translating it yields CASSILLGEQYF.